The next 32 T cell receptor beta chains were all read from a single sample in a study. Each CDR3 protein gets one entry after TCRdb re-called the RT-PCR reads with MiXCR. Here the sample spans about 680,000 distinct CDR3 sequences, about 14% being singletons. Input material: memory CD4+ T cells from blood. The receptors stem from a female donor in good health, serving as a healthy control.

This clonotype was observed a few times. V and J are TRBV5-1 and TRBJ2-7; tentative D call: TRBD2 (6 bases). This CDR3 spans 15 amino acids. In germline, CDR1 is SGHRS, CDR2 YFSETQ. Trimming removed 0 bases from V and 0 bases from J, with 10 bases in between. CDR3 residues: CASSLGGANSYEQYF. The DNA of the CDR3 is TGCGCCAGCAGCTTGGGCGGGGCCAACTCCTACGAGCAGTACTTC.

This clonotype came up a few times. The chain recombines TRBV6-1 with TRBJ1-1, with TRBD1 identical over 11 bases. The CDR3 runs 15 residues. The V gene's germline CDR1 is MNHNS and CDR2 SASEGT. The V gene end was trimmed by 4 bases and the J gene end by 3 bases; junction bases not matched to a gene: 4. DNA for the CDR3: TGTGCCAGCAGTGCCCCGGACAGGGGGCACACTGAAGCTTTCTTT. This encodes CASSAPDRGHTEAFF.

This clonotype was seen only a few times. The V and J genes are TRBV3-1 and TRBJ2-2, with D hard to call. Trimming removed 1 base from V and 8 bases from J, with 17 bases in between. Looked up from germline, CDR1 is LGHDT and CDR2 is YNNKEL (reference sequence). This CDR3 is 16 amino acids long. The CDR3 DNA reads TGTGCCAGCAGCCAAGCGGATTCCTCGCATGCAGGGGAGCTGTTTTTT. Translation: CASSQADSSHAGELFF.

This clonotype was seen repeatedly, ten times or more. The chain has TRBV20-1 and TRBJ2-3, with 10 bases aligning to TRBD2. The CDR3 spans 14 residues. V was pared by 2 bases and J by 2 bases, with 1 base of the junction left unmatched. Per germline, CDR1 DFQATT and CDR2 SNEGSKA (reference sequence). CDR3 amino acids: CSARTSGNTDTQYF. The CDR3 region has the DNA TGCAGTGCTAGAACTAGCGGGAACACAGATACGCAGTATTTT.

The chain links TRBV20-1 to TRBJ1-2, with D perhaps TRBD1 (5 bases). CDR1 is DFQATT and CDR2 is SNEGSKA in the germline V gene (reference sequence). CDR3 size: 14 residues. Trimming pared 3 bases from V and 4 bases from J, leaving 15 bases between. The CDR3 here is CSASPGYGGYGYTF. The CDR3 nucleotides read TGCAGTGCTAGCCCCGGGTATGGGGGCTATGGCTACACCTTC.

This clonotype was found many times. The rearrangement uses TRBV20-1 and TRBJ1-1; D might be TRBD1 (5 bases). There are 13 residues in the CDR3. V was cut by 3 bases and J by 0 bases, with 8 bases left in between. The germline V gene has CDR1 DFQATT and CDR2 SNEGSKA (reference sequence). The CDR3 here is CSASKDMNTEAFF. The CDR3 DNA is TGCAGTGCTAGCAAGGACATGAACACTGAAGCTTTCTTT.

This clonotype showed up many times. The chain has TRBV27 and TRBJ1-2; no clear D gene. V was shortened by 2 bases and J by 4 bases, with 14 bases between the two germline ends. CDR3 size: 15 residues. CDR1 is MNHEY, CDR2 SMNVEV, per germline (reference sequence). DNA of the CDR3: TGTGCCAGCAGTTTAAGTCTCCGGGCAGGCTATGGCTACACCTTC. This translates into CASSLSLRAGYGYTF.

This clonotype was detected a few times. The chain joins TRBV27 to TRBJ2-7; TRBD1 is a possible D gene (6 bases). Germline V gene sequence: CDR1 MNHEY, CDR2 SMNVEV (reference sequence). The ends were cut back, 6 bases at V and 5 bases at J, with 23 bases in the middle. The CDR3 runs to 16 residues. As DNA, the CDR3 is TGTGCCAGCAGCCGCCCATCCGGGACAAATTTGGACGAGCAGTACTTC. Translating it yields CASSRPSGTNLDEQYF.

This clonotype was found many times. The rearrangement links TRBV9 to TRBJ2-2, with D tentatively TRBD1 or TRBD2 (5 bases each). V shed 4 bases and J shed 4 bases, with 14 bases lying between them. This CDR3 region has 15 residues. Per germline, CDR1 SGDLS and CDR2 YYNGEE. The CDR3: CASSQGRPGTGELFF. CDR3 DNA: TGTGCCAGCAGCCAGGGACGCCCGGGCACCGGGGAGCTGTTTTTT.

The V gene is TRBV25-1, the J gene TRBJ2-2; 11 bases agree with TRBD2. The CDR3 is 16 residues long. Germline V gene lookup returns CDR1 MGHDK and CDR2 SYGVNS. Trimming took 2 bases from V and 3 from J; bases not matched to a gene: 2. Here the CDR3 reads CASSEGTSGYTGELFF. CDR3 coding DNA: TGTGCCAGCAGTGAAGGGACTAGCGGATACACCGGGGAGCTGTTTTTT.

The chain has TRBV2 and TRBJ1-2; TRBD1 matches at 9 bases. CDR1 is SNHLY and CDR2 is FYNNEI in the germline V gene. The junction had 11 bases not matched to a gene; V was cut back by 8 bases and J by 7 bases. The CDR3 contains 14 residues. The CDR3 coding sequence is TGTGCCAGCTCTCCCGGGGACAGGGCTCCTGGCTACACCTTC. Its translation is CASSPGDRAPGYTF.

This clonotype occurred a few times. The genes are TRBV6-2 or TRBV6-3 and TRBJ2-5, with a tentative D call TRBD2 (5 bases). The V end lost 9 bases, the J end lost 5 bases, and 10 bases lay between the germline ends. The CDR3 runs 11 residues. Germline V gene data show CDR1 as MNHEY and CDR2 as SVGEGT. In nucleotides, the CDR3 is TGTGCCAGTCGGGAATGGGAGACCCAGTACTTC. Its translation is CASREWETQYF.

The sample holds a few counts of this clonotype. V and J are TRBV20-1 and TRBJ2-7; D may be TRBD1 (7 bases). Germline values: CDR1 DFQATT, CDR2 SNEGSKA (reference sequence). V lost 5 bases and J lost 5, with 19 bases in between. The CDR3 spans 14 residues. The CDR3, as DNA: TGCAGTGCTGGTCCAGGGGGGAAGATCCACGAGCAGTACTTC. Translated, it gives CSAGPGGKIHEQYF.

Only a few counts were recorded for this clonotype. CDR3 in DNA: TGTGCCAGCAGCTATACAGGGGGGTCCACTGAAGCTTTCTTT. It yields the protein CASSYTGGSTEAFF. The rearrangement links TRBV7-3 to TRBJ1-1; TRBD1 matches 8 bases. From germline, CDR1 is SGHTA and CDR2 FQGTGA. V shed 4 bases, J shed 4 bases, and the junction held 5 bases outside the gene matches. This CDR3 has 14 residues. Full variable domain (rest looked up from reference TRBV7-3 and TRBJ1-1): GAGVSQTPSNKVTEKGKYVELRCDPISGHTALYWYRQSLGQGPEFLIYFQGTGAADDSGLPNDRFFAVRPEGSVSTLKIQRTERGDSAVYLCASSYTGGSTEAFFGQGTRLTVV.

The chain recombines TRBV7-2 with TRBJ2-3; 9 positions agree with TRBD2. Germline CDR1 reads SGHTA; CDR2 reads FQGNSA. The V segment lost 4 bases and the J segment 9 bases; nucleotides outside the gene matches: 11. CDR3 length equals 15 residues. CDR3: CASSSIAGSGGTQYF. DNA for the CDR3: TGTGCCAGCAGCTCTATTGCGGGTAGCGGGGGAACGCAGTATTTT.

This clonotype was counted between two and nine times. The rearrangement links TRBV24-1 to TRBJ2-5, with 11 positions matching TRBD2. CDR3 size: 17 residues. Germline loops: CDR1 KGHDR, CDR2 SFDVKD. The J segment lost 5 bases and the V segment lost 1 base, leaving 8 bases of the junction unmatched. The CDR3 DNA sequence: TGTGCCACCAGTGATTTATCCGGGACTAGCGGCCGCGAGACCCAGTACTTC. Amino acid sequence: CATSDLSGTSGRETQYF.

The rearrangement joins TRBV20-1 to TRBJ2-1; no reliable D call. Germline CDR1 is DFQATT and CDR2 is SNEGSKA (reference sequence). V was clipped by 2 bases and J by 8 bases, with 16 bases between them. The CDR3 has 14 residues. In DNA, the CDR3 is TGCAGTGCTAGAAGGCAGACTGCGGACGATGAGCAGTTCTTC. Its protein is CSARRQTADDEQFF.

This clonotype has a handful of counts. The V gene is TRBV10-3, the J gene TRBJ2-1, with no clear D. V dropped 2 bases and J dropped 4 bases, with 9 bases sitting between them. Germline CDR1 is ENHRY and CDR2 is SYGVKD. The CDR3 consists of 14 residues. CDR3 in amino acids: CAISEEDVYNEQFF. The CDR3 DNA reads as TGTGCCATCAGTGAGGAGGACGTGTACAATGAGCAGTTCTTC.

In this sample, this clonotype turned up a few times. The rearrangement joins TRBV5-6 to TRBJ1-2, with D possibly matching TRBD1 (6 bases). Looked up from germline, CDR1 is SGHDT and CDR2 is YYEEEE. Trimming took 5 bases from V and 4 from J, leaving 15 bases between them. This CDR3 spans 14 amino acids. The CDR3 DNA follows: TGTGCCAGCAGTCGCTCTGGACAGCCCTATGGCTACACCTTC. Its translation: CASSRSGQPYGYTF. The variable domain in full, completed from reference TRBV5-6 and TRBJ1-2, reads DAGVTQSPTHLIKTRGQQVTLRCSPKSGHDTVSWYQQALGQGPQFIFQYYEEEERQRGNFPDRFSGHQFPNYSSELNVNALLLGDSALYLCASSRSGQPYGYTFGSGTRLTVV.

CDR3 in amino acids: CASSYRAGGATEAFF. The CDR3, as DNA: TGTGCCAGCAGTTATCGGGCAGGTGGGGCCACTGAAGCTTTCTTT. This chain connects TRBV6-6 to TRBJ1-1; tentative D call: TRBD1 (5 bases). The length of the CDR3 is 15 residues. V was cut by 3 bases and J by 4 bases, with 15 bases left in between. Germline V gene data show CDR1 as MNHNY and CDR2 as SVGAGI (reference sequence).

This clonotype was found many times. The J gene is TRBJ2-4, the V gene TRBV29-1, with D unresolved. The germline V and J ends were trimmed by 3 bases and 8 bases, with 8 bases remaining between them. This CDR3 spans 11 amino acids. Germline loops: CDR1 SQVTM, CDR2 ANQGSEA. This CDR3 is CSVDRFDIQYF. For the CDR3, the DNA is TGCAGCGTTGACAGGTTTGACATTCAGTACTTC.

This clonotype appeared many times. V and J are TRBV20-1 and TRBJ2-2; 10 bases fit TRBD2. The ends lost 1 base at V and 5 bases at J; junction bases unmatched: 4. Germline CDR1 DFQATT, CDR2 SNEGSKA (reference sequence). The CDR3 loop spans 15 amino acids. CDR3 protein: CSARGPAGGTGELFF. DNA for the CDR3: TGCAGTGCTAGAGGCCCAGCGGGAGGGACCGGGGAGCTGTTTTTT.

The CDR3, as DNA: TGTGCCAGCAGTTTACATCTAGCGGGAGGGTCCTACGAGCAGTACTTC. Residues: CASSLHLAGGSYEQYF. V gene TRBV28 combines with J gene TRBJ2-7, with 12 bases aligning to TRBD2. The CDR3 extends over 16 amino acids. The junction had 3 bases not matched to a gene; V was cut back by 2 bases and J by 1 base. Per germline, CDR1 MDHEN and CDR2 SYDVKM.

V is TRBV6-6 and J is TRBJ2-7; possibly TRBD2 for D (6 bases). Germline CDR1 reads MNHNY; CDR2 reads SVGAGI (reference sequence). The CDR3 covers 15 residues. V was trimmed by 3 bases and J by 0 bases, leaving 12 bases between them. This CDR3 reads CASSYRDLGSYEQYF. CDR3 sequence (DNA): TGTGCCAGCAGTTATCGGGACTTGGGCTCCTACGAGCAGTACTTC.

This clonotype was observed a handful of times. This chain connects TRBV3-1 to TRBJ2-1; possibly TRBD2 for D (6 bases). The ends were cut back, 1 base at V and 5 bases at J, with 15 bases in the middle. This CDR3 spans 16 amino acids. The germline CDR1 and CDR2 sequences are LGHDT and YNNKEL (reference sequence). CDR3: CASSQGLGADNNEQFF. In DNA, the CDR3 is TGTGCCAGCAGCCAAGGACTAGGGGCGGACAACAATGAGCAGTTCTTC.

The CDR3 DNA follows: TGCGCCAGCAGCCAAGAGCGGCTGGGAGCCCGGCCGACTAATGAAAAACTGTTTTTT. Encoded protein: CASSQERLGARPTNEKLFF. The chain combines TRBV4-1 with TRBJ1-4; D is ambiguous. The CDR3 is 19 amino acids. Germline CDR1 reads MGHRA; CDR2 reads YSYEKL. Trimming stripped 0 bases from V and 2 bases from J, with 19 bases between.

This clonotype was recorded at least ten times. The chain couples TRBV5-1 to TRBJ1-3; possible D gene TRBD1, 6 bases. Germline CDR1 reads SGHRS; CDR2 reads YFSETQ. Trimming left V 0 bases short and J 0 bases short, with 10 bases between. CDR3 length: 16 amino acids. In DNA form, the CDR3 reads TGCGCCAGCAGCTTGGGGGGGGCCGACTCTGGAAACACCATATATTTT. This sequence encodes CASSLGGADSGNTIYF.

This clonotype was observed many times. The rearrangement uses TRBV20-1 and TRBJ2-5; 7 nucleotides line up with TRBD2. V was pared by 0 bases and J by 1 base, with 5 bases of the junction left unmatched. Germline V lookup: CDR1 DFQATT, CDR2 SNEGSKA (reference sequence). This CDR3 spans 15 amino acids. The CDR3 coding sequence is TGCAGTGCTAGAGAAGGGGCTAGCGGCCAAGAGACCCAGTACTTC. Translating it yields CSAREGASGQETQYF.

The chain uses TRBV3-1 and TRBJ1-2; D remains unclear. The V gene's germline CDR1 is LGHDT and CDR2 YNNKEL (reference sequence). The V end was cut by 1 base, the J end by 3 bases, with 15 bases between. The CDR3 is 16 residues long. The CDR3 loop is CASSQVMAGLHYGYTF. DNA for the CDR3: TGTGCCAGCAGCCAAGTTATGGCAGGTCTCCACTATGGCTACACCTTC.

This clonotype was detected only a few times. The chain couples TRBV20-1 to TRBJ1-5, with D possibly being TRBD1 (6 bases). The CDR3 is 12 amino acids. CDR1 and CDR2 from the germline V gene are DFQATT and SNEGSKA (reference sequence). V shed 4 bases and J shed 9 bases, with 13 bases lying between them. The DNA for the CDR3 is TGCAGTGCTAAAACAGGGAACGGGCCCCAGCATTTT. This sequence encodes CSAKTGNGPQHF.

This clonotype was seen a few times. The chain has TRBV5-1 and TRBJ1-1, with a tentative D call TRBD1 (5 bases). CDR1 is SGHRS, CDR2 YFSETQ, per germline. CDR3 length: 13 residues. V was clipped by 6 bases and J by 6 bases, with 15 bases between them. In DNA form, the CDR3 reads TGCGCCAGCATGCAGGACCCGGGGGCTGAAGCTTTCTTT. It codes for CASMQDPGAEAFF.

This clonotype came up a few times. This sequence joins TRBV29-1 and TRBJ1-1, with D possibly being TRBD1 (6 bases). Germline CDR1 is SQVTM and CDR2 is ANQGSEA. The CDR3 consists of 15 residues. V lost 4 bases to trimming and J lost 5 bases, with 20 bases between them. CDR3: CSVGGTGGARTEAFF. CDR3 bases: TGCAGCGTTGGGGGGACTGGGGGGGCGAGGACTGAAGCTTTCTTT.